These 16 T cell receptor beta chains were all obtained from the same sample, sequenced in a study of T cells in women clearing cervical HPV infection. Profiling relied on immunoSEQ multiplex PCR, and the TCRdb table lists in-frame clones only, not all of them. The sample features tens of thousands of clones, with approximately 1.5% in its top ten. Sample: blood buffy coat. These receptors were taken from a woman aged 18-70 years with a cervical HPV16 infection that either progressed to CIN3+ or cleared (not recorded which).

With respect to this clone: The read terminates 3 residues before the CDR3 end, so the remaining end is supplied by the germline J gene. The V and J genes are TRBV18 and TRBJ2-4, with D possibly TRBD2 on 6 matching bases. The CDR3 totals 12 residues. CDR1 and CDR2 from the germline V gene are KGHSH and LQKENI. CDR3 amino acids: CASSGGTYGQYF. The sequenced CDR3 bases are TGTGCCAGCTCAGGGGGGACCTATGGT. Complete variable domain (other parts from reference TRBV18 and TRBJ2-4): NAGVMQNPRHLVRRRGQEARLRCSPMKGHSHVYWYRQLPEEGLKFMVYLQKENIIDESGMPKERFSAEFPKEGPSILRIQQVVRGDSAAYFCASSGGTYGQYFGAGTRLSVL.

With regard to this clone: The read ends 3 residues shy of where the CDR3 ends; the end is completed using the germline J gene. V usage is TRBV5-1 and J usage is TRBJ2-7; either TRBD1 or TRBD2 may supply D (5 bases each). The V gene's germline CDR1 is SGHRS and CDR2 YFSETQ. The CDR3 is 14 amino acids. V was trimmed by 5 bases and J by 6 bases, leaving 18 bases between them. The CDR3 bases that were read are TGCGCCAGCAGGTCGGACATAGAGGGGCTCGAG. Translated, it gives CASRSDIEGLE. The CDR3 as a whole reads CASRSDIEGLEQYF.

As regards this clone: The read comes to an end 3 residues before the CDR3 does, leaving the germline J gene to fill in the end. V usage is TRBV9 and J usage is TRBJ1-2; D may be TRBD1 (5 bases). This CDR3 spans 16 amino acids. The V and J ends lost 1 base and 0 bases respectively, with 13 bases between them. CDR1 SGDLS and CDR2 YYNGEE come from the germline V gene. This CDR3 is CASSVSPDSANYGYTF. The covered CDR3 bases are TGTGCCAGCAGCGTAAGCCCCGACAGCGCTAACTATGGC.

As to this clone: The CDR3 extends 3 residues past the end of the read, so its final part is completed from the germline J gene. The rearrangement links TRBV18 to TRBJ1-2; 8 bases are shared with TRBD1. Germline V gene data show CDR1 as KGHSH and CDR2 as LQKENI. The CDR3 sequence is 15 residues long. The CDR3 reads CASSLRDRRTDTYTF. The sequenced CDR3 bases are TGTGCCAGCTCACTCCGGGACAGGCGCACAGATACC.

Concerning this clone: The CDR3 end lies 3 residues beyond the end of the read and is filled in from the germline J gene. The chain recombines TRBV5-1 with TRBJ2-7; D not resolved. Trimming took 0 bases from V and 4 from J, leaving 11 bases between them. Per germline, CDR1 SGHRS and CDR2 YFSETQ. The CDR3 runs 14 residues. The CDR3 sequence: CASSLDLTVYEQYF. The covered CDR3 bases are TGCGCCAGCAGCTTGGATTTAACGGTTTACGAG.

With regard to this clone: The read falls 3 residues short of the CDR3 end, and the missing part is taken from the germline J gene. The chain is built from TRBV6-1 and TRBJ2-3; 8 bases match TRBD2. Germline V gene sequence: CDR1 MNHNS, CDR2 SASEGT. The CDR3 is 14 amino acids. The ends lost 2 bases at V and 4 bases at J; junction bases unmatched: 2. CDR3 DNA (partial): TGTGCCAGCAGTGAACCGGGACTAGCAGATACG. Residues: CASSEPGLADT. The full-length CDR3 reads as CASSEPGLADTQYF.

A remark on this clone: The CDR3 end lies 3 residues beyond the end of the read and is filled in from the germline J gene. This chain uses TRBV28 with TRBJ1-2, with D uncertain. CDR3 length: 14 amino acids. Germline V CDR1 and CDR2: MDHEN, SYDVKM. Trimming removed 2 bases from V and 5 bases from J, with 12 bases in between. The CDR3 spells CASSLGGSGYGYTF. The sequenced CDR3 bases are TGTGCCAGCAGTTTAGGTGGCAGCGGATATGGC.

Points on this clone: Read coverage stops 3 residues before the CDR3 terminus; the germline J gene supplies the remainder. This chain links TRBV20-1 with TRBJ2-3; D might be TRBD2 (6 bases). CDR1 and CDR2 (germline): DFQATT, SNEGSKA (reference sequence). There are 19 residues in the CDR3. The CDR3 region is CSAREKGLSKRTSQITQYF. The covered CDR3 bases are TGCAGTGCTAGAGAGAAGGGACTTTCGAAACGAACCTCACAGATAACG.

Concerning this clone: The missing CDR3 end, 3 residues past where the read stops, is filled in from the germline J gene. The chain recombines TRBV20-1 with TRBJ1-5; TRBD1 matches 7 bases. Germline-derived CDR1 and CDR2 are DFQATT and SNEGSKA (reference sequence). With 5 bases clipped from V and 6 bases from J, the junction kept 16 bases outside the gene matches. The length of the CDR3 is 16 residues. The CDR3: CSAEPGQQIGGQPQHF. The CDR3 DNA, read in part, is TGCAGTGCTGAACCGGGACAGCAAATCGGTGGTCAGCCC.

For this clone: Read coverage stops 3 residues before the CDR3 terminus; the germline J gene supplies the remainder. V usage is TRBV20-1 and J usage is TRBJ2-7; TRBD2 agrees at 12 bases. The length of the CDR3 is 16 residues. The V gene's germline CDR1 is DFQATT and CDR2 SNEGSKA (reference sequence). V shed 3 bases, J shed 3 bases, and the junction held 9 bases outside the gene matches. CDR3 sequence: CSASLSTSGSNYEQYF. Partial CDR3 DNA: TGCAGTGCTAGCCTATCGACTAGCGGGAGTAACTACGAG.

Notes on this clone: The observed sequence ends 3 residues before the CDR3 terminus, with the missing tail filled in from the germline J gene. V and J are TRBV5-1 and TRBJ1-4, with a possible D match to TRBD1 (5 bases). V was pared by 1 base and J by 4 bases, with 11 bases between. From germline, CDR1 is SGHRS and CDR2 YFSETQ. The CDR3 consists of 15 residues. The part of the CDR3 DNA that was read is TGCGCCAGCAGCTTGTCGGGGGGTGGTAATGAAAAA. Encoded protein: CASSLSGGGNEK. The full CDR3 protein is CASSLSGGGNEKLFF.

With respect to this clone: The sequence runs out 3 residues before the end of the CDR3; the remainder is reconstructed from the germline J gene. The genes are TRBV7-2 and TRBJ2-3; D unclear. The CDR3 loop spans 14 amino acids. Germline lookup yields CDR1 SGHTA and CDR2 FQGNSA. The chain's CDR3 is CASSMQASQETQYF. The part of the CDR3 DNA that was read is TGTGCCAGCAGCATGCAGGCCAGCCAAGAGACG.

In regard to this clone: With the read ending 3 residues before the CDR3 end, the germline J gene is used to fill in that end. J is TRBJ2-1 and V is TRBV11-1; the D gene is possibly TRBD2 (6 bases). CDR1 SGHAT and CDR2 FQDESV come from the germline V gene (reference sequence). V was pared by 4 bases and J by 4 bases, with 11 bases between. CDR3 length equals 14 residues. The CDR3 loop is CASSYLAAYNEQFF. Incomplete CDR3 DNA: TGTGCCAGCAGCTACTTAGCGGCTTACAATGAG.

As for this clone: The CDR3 end lies 3 residues beyond the end of the read and is filled in from the germline J gene. The V call is TRBV7-9, the J call TRBJ2-7; possible D gene TRBD1, 6 bases. The CDR3 runs 14 residues. Trimming cost V 4 bases and J 4 bases, with 14 bases left between them. Germline V gene data show CDR1 as SEHNR and CDR2 as FQNEAQ (reference sequence). CDR3 sequence reads: CASSSQTGLYEQYF. CDR3 DNA, as far as it was read: TGTGCCAGCAGCTCCCAGACAGGTCTTTACGAG.

Concerning this clone: Read coverage stops 3 residues before the CDR3 terminus; the germline J gene supplies the remainder. The J gene is TRBJ1-1, the V gene TRBV20-1; 7 nucleotides match TRBD1. The CDR3 has 15 amino acids. Germline CDR1 is DFQATT and CDR2 is SNEGSKA (reference sequence). V was clipped by 1 base and J by 3 bases; unmatched bases: 8. The CDR3 here is CSARGPDRRDTEAFF. The CDR3 bases that were read are TGCAGTGCTAGAGGGCCGGACAGGAGAGACACTGAA.

A word on this clone: The sequenced fragment ends 3 residues before the CDR3 boundary, so the rest is inferred from the germline J gene. The chain is built from TRBV20-1 and TRBJ1-6; 7 bases fit TRBD1. The CDR3 has 14 residues. J gave up 8 bases and V 4 bases, and 8 bases lay outside the gene matches. Looked up from germline, CDR1 is DFQATT and CDR2 is SNEGSKA (reference sequence). CDR3 DNA (partial): TGCAGTGCTACCCCCGACAGGGTGGATTCACCC. As protein: CSATPDRVDSP. Given in full, the CDR3 is CSATPDRVDSPLHF.